Detailed here is one T cell receptor beta chain. This specimen comes from a study of T cell changes during pregnancy in multiple sclerosis. Germline-derived CDR1 and CDR2 are LGHNA and YSLEER. CDR3 length equals 13 residues. The germline V and J ends were trimmed by 3 bases and 3 bases, with 7 bases remaining between them. TCRdb's table, derived via immunoSEQ multiplex PCR, lists solely in-frame clones and lacks some. The sample records around 30,000 clones, about 90% being singletons. Sequencing was performed on CD8+ T cells from peripheral blood mononuclear cells, taken in the third trimester of pregnancy. The chain couples TRBV4-3 to TRBJ2-3; D is undetermined. This TCR was recovered from a female donor with multiple sclerosis, enrolled in a pregnancy study. CDR3 amino acids: CASSHIQTDTQYF. CDR3 DNA: TGCGCCAGCAGCCACATACAGACAGATACGCAGTATTTT.